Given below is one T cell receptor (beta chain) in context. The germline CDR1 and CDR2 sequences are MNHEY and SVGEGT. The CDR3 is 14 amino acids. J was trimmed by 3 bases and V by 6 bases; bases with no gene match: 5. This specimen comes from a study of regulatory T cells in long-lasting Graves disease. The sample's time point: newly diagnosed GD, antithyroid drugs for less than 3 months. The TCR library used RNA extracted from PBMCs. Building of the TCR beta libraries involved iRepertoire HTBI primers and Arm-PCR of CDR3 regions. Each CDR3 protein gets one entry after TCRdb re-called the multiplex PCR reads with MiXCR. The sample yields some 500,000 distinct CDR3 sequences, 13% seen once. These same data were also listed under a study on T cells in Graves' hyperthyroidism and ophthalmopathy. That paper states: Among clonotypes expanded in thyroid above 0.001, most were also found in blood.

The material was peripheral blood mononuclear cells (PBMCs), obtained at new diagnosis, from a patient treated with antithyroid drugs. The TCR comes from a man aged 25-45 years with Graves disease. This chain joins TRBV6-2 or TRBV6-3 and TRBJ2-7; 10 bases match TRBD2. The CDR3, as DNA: TGTGCCAGCAGACCGACTAGCGGGCACTACGAGCAGTACTTC. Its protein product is CASRPTSGHYEQYF.